This TCR beta chain was documented in a study of blood T cells in healthy people across ages. Investigators took roughly 9.5 milliliters of peripheral blood from every donor. Per germline, CDR1 SGHRS and CDR2 YFSETQ. The CDR3 consists of 15 residues. V was trimmed by 10 bases and J by 2 bases, leaving 21 bases between them. Using a J-beta primer mix together with a sample-barcoded 5' primer, a second PCR was run for about 6 to 11 cycles. Tags on each cDNA molecule came from a template-switch adaptor with 12 random nucleotides. TCRdb recomputed calls from the 5' RACE reads with MiXCR, one row per CDR3 protein. The sample yields some 1.5 million distinct CDR3 sequences, 25% to 30% seen once.

J is TRBJ1-2 and V is TRBV5-1; maybe TRBD1 (5 bases). Sequenced input: blood. The clonotype was recovered from a woman in her twenties or thirties in good health. The CDR3 protein is CAGIPGDVPNYGYTF. The DNA for the CDR3 is TGCGCCGGCATCCCCGGGGACGTCCCCAACTATGGCTACACCTTC. The whole variable domain, remainder taken from reference TRBV5-1 and TRBJ1-2, is KAGVTQTPRYLIKTRGQQVTLSCSPISGHRSVSWYQQTPGQGLQFLFEYFSETQRNKGNFPGRFSGRQFSNSRSEMNVSTLELGDSALYLCAGIPGDVPNYGYTFGSGTRLTVV.